These 25 T cell receptor beta chains were sequenced from one sample in a study of blood T cell repertoires in COVID-19 (dated by TCRdb to the early 2020s). The method was the immunoSEQ multiplex PCR assay. TCRdb mirrors the immuneACCESS table, restricted to in-frame sequences. Some clones are absent from its copies; in checked studies, under half trace to an unresolved V gene, and the reason for the others is unknown. Counted in this sample were around 280,000 clones; 90% of them appeared once. The ten largest clones add up to around 1.7% of the sample. Sequencing was done on a sample of PBMCs or T cells enriched from blood (not recorded which). All receptors come from a woman aged 18-30 years with acute COVID-19.

The chain is built from TRBV19 and TRBJ2-7, with D possibly being TRBD1 (6 bases). Germline CDR1 reads LNHDA; CDR2 reads SQIVND (reference sequence). V was clipped by 5 bases and J by 2 bases, with 16 bases between them. The CDR3 runs to 15 residues. The CDR3 protein is CASSSPGQRTYEQYF. The CDR3 region has the DNA TGTGCCAGTAGTTCTCCGGGACAACGGACCTACGAGCAGTACTTC. Combining the CDR3 with reference TRBV19 and TRBJ2-7 gives the whole variable domain DGGITQSPKYLFRKEGQNVTLSCEQNLNHDAMYWYRQDPGQGLRLIYYSQIVNDFQKGDIAEGYSVSREKKESFPLTVTSAQKNPTAFYLCASSSPGQRTYEQYFGPGTRLTVT.

This clone was found many times. The chain combines TRBV29-1 with TRBJ2-1; TRBD2 matches 9 bases. The length of the CDR3 is 17 residues. Looked up from germline, CDR1 is SQVTM and CDR2 is ANQGSEA. The V and J ends lost 1 base and 1 base, in that order; junction bases with no gene match: 8. The CDR3 protein is CSVEGVLAGLSYNEQFF. The CDR3 DNA reads as TGCAGCGTTGAAGGAGTGCTAGCGGGATTGTCCTACAATGAGCAGTTCTTC.

The V and J genes are TRBV2 and TRBJ2-2; 11 bases are shared with TRBD1. The germline gives CDR1 SNHLY, CDR2 FYNNEI. The V segment lost 6 bases and the J segment 6 bases; nucleotides outside the gene matches: 6. This CDR3 has 15 amino acids. The CDR3 DNA sequence: TGTGCCAGCAGGGTCCCGGGACAGGGGGCCGGGGAGCTGTTTTTT. Its translation: CASRVPGQGAGELFF. The full variable domain, rest sourced from reference TRBV2 and TRBJ2-2, is EPEVTQTPSHQVTQMGQEVILRCVPISNHLYFYWYRQILGQKVEFLVSFYNNEISEKSEIFDDQFSVERPDGSNFTLKIRSTKLEDSAMYFCASRVPGQGAGELFFGEGSRLTVL.

J is TRBJ2-1 and V is TRBV19; TRBD2 might be the D (5 bases). The germline V gene has CDR1 LNHDA and CDR2 SQIVND (reference sequence). CDR3 size: 18 residues. Trimming removed 3 bases at V and 8 bases at J, with 26 bases between. The CDR3 is CASSIRGRTKRYRDEQFF. The CDR3 nucleotides read TGTGCCAGTAGTATCAGAGGGCGAACCAAGAGATATAGGGATGAGCAGTTCTTC.

The chain couples TRBV2 to TRBJ2-1; TRBD2 aligns across 9 bases. This CDR3 contains 15 residues. Germline CDR1 SNHLY, CDR2 FYNNEI. The J segment lost 12 bases and the V segment lost 1 base, leaving 10 bases of the junction unmatched. The CDR3 DNA is TGTGCCAGCAGTGAAGGGGTAGCGGGAGACCCGAGGCAGTTCTTC. Its protein is CASSEGVAGDPRQFF.

The J gene is TRBJ1-1, the V gene TRBV2, with TRBD1 matching 9 bases. J lost 0 bases, V lost 4 bases, and 21 bases had no gene match. Germline V gene lookup returns CDR1 SNHLY and CDR2 FYNNEI. The CDR3 extends over 21 amino acids. CDR3 amino acids: CASSGPAGTGFVFQLNTEAFF. Written as DNA, the CDR3 is TGTGCCAGCAGTGGCCCTGCCGGGACAGGGTTCGTTTTTCAACTGAACACTGAAGCTTTCTTT. Looking up the rest from reference TRBV2 and TRBJ1-1 gives the full variable domain: EPEVTQTPSHQVTQMGQEVILRCVPISNHLYFYWYRQILGQKVEFLVSFYNNEISEKSEIFDDQFSVERPDGSNFTLKIRSTKLEDSAMYFCASSGPAGTGFVFQLNTEAFFGQGTRLTVV.

The V and J genes are TRBV28 and TRBJ2-7; D not resolved. Trimming took 4 bases from V and 2 from J, leaving 15 bases between them. The CDR3 is made up of 15 amino acids. Germline CDR1 is MDHEN and CDR2 is SYDVKM. The CDR3 is CASSSLGIVAYEQYF. The CDR3 nucleotides are TGTGCCAGCAGTTCCCTAGGAATAGTTGCCTACGAGCAGTACTTC.

The J gene is TRBJ2-4, the V gene TRBV5-1; a possible D gene is TRBD2 (5 bases). Germline assignment: CDR1 SGHRS and CDR2 YFSETQ. V lost 2 bases to trimming and J lost 9 bases, with 15 bases between them. The CDR3 length is 14 residues. The CDR3 sequence is CASSFEGVGGIQYF. The CDR3 DNA sequence: TGCGCCAGCAGCTTTGAGGGCGTCGGAGGCATTCAGTACTTC.

V gene TRBV5-1 combines with J gene TRBJ2-7; 9 bases match TRBD2. Germline values: CDR1 SGHRS, CDR2 YFSETQ. This CDR3 has 15 amino acids. The V and J ends lost 4 bases and 3 bases, in that order; junction bases with no gene match: 8. In DNA form, the CDR3 reads TGCGCCAGCAGCGCATCCGGGACTAGCTACTACGAGCAGTACTTC. This sequence encodes CASSASGTSYYEQYF.

J is TRBJ1-2 and V is TRBV11-2; 7 nucleotides match TRBD1. Looked up from germline, CDR1 is SGHAT and CDR2 is FQNNGV. With 2 bases clipped from V and 4 bases from J, the junction kept 7 bases outside the gene matches. This CDR3 comprises 15 residues. This CDR3 reads CASSLQRTGPYGYTF. The DNA of the CDR3 is TGTGCCAGCAGCTTACAACGGACAGGTCCCTATGGCTACACCTTC. The full variable domain, with the rest looked up from reference TRBV11-2 and TRBJ1-2, is EAGVAQSPRYKIIEKRQSVAFWCNPISGHATLYWYQQILGQGPKLLIQFQNNGVVDDSQLPKDRFSAERLKGVDSTLKIQPAKLEDSAVYLCASSLQRTGPYGYTFGSGTRLTVV.

The chain uses TRBV6-5 and TRBJ2-7, with a possible D match to TRBD2 (5 bases). V shed 0 bases and J shed 2 bases, with 5 bases lying between them. Looked up from germline, CDR1 is MNHEY and CDR2 is SVGAGI. The CDR3 contains 13 residues. CDR3 in amino acids: CASSYSRAYEQYF. The CDR3 coding sequence is TGTGCCAGCAGTTACTCGAGGGCCTACGAGCAGTACTTC.

This chain joins TRBV11-2 and TRBJ2-7, with 8 bases matching TRBD2. The length of the CDR3 is 17 residues. CDR1 and CDR2 (germline): SGHAT, FQNNGV. The junction had 14 bases not matched to a gene; V was cut back by 5 bases and J by 2 bases. This CDR3 is CASSPPTASGPTYEQYF. The CDR3 region has the DNA TGTGCCAGCAGCCCCCCCACGGCTAGCGGGCCCACCTACGAGCAGTACTTC.

The chain is built from TRBV7-9 and TRBJ2-1; D might be TRBD2 (5 bases). CDR1 is SEHNR and CDR2 is FQNEAQ in the germline V gene (reference sequence). The V and J ends lost 0 bases and 7 bases respectively, with 13 bases between them. This CDR3 spans 15 amino acids. CDR3 nucleotide sequence: TGTGCCAGCAGCTTAGCGCGCGGTCCGGGAAATGAGCAGTTCTTC. This codes for CASSLARGPGNEQFF.

The V call is TRBV7-2, the J call TRBJ2-1; a weak D match, TRBD2 (5 bases). CDR1 and CDR2 from the germline V gene are SGHTA and FQGNSA. The CDR3 runs 16 residues. V dropped 5 bases and J dropped 4 bases, with 18 bases sitting between them. The CDR3: CASSNLVLAPYNEQFF. DNA for the CDR3: TGTGCCAGCAGCAACTTAGTTCTAGCCCCATACAATGAGCAGTTCTTC.

The chain carries TRBV29-1 and TRBJ2-7, with D unclear. Per the germline V gene, CDR1 is SQVTM and CDR2 is ANQGSEA. V shed 5 bases and J shed 5 bases, with 16 bases lying between them. The CDR3 runs 13 residues. In nucleotides, the CDR3 is TGCAGCGTTCAGGATAGGTGGTGGGACGAGCAGTACTTC. It encodes CSVQDRWWDEQYF.

The chain carries TRBV18 and TRBJ1-1; 7 nucleotides match TRBD1. CDR1 and CDR2 from the germline V gene are KGHSH and LQKENI. The CDR3 spans 13 residues. J was trimmed by 8 bases and V by 4 bases; bases with no gene match: 7. CDR3 in amino acids: CASSHGQVGEAFF. In nucleotides, the CDR3 is TGTGCCAGCTCACACGGACAGGTGGGAGAAGCTTTCTTT.

This clone was found once. This rearrangement joins TRBV6-1 to TRBJ1-2, with 7 positions matching TRBD1. The CDR3 is 16 amino acids. Germline V lookup: CDR1 MNHNS, CDR2 SASEGT. V trimming: 2 bases; J trimming: 4 bases; junction bases outside the gene matches: 10. In DNA, the CDR3 is TGTGCCAGCAGTGAACCATTTTCGACAGGGCCCTATGGCTACACCTTC. Its translation is CASSEPFSTGPYGYTF.

The chain links TRBV21-1 to TRBJ1-1; the DNA was not compared with TRBD1, the D call given in the table. TRBV21-1 is marked as a pseudogene. The CDR3 is 19 amino acids. The CDR3 is CASSPSPLRQGDRNTEAFF. In DNA form, the CDR3 reads TGTGCCAGCAGCCCTTCCCCACTTCGACAGGGGGATAGGAACACTGAAGCTTTCTTT.

The chain combines TRBV7-2 with TRBJ1-1, with D perhaps TRBD1 (5 bases). The V end was cut by 3 bases, the J end by 7 bases, with 12 bases between. CDR1 SGHTA and CDR2 FQGNSA come from the germline V gene. The CDR3 runs 13 residues. In nucleotides, the CDR3 is TGTGCCAGCAGCTTCGACAGTACCATTGAAGCTTTCTTT. This codes for CASSFDSTIEAFF.

The rearrangement links TRBV6-5 to TRBJ2-5; 10 bases are a match to TRBD2. The CDR3 totals 14 residues. The ends lost 6 bases at V and 5 bases at J; junction bases unmatched: 6. Germline V gene data show CDR1 as MNHEY and CDR2 as SVGAGI. In DNA form, the CDR3 reads TGTGCCAGCAGGGCTCTAGCGGGAGAGGAGACCCAGTACTTC. It is translated as CASRALAGEETQYF.

The J gene is TRBJ1-2, the V gene TRBV19; D not certain. CDR1 LNHDA and CDR2 SQIVND come from the germline V gene (reference sequence). This CDR3 spans 14 amino acids. Trimming removed 1 base from V and 8 bases from J, with 14 bases in between. CDR3 DNA: TGTGCCAGTAGTATAGGACCCTACCGGGAGGGCTACACCTTC. Encoded protein: CASSIGPYREGYTF.

The rearrangement uses TRBV13 and TRBJ1-2; the match to TRBD1 covers 7 bases. Unmatched junction bases numbered 6, after V lost 5 bases and J lost 6 bases. Germline lookup yields CDR1 PRHDT and CDR2 FYEKMQ (reference sequence). This CDR3 has 13 amino acids. CDR3 DNA: TGTGCCAGCAGCACCAGGGGGGTCGATGGCTACACCTTC. Translating gives CASSTRGVDGYTF. The full variable domain, its missing parts supplied by reference TRBV13 and TRBJ1-2, is AAGVIQSPRHLIKEKRETATLKCYPIPRHDTVYWYQQGPGQDPQFLISFYEKMQSDKGSIPDRFSAQQFSDYHSELNMSSLELGDSALYFCASSTRGVDGYTFGSGTRLTVV.

This sequence joins TRBV19 and TRBJ1-2; D is possibly TRBD1 (5 bases). The V and J ends lost 3 bases and 4 bases respectively, with 6 bases between them. CDR1 is LNHDA, CDR2 SQIVND, per germline (reference sequence). The CDR3 has 12 residues. The CDR3 DNA reads TGTGCCAGTAGTATGACAGTCTATGGCTACACCTTC. This codes for CASSMTVYGYTF.

At least ten counts were recorded for this clone. The CDR3 nucleotides read TGTGCCAGTATGCCGGGACAGGGCTGGATAGGGGAGCTGTTTTTT. This gives the protein CASMPGQGWIGELFF. The genes are TRBV19 and TRBJ2-2; 9 bases map to TRBD1. CDR3 length equals 15 residues. Germline V lookup: CDR1 LNHDA, CDR2 SQIVND (reference sequence). Unmatched junction bases numbered 11, after V lost 7 bases and J lost 8 bases.

This clone has a single count. The chain carries TRBV28 and TRBJ2-5; tentative D call: TRBD2 (5 bases). Deletions cut 5 bases from V and 2 bases from J, with 9 bases between. Germline-derived CDR1 and CDR2 are MDHEN and SYDVKM. The CDR3 is made up of 13 amino acids. CDR3 sequence (DNA): TGTGCCAGCAGTGCTCCGGGACAAGAGACCCAGTACTTC. It specifies CASSAPGQETQYF. The entire variable domain, with the rest obtained from reference TRBV28 and TRBJ2-5, is as follows: DVKVTQSSRYLVKRTGEKVFLECVQDMDHENMFWYRQDPGLGLRLIYFSYDVKMKEKGDIPEGYSVSREKKERFSLILESASTNQTSMYLCASSAPGQETQYFGPGTRLLVL.